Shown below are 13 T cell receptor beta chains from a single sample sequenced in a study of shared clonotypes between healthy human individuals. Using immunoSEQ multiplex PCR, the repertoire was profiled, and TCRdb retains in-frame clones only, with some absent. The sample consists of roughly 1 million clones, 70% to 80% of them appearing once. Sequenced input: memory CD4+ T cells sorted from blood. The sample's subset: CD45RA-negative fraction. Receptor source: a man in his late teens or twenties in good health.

DNA for the CDR3: TGTGCCAGCAGTGATTGGCCCGGCACAGATACGCAGTATTTT. This encodes CASSDWPGTDTQYF. The gene calls are TRBV25-1 and TRBJ2-3; no reliable D call. Germline CDR1 reads MGHDK; CDR2 reads SYGVNS. The V gene lost 3 bases and the J gene lost 1 base, with 8 bases spanning the gap. This CDR3 contains 14 residues.

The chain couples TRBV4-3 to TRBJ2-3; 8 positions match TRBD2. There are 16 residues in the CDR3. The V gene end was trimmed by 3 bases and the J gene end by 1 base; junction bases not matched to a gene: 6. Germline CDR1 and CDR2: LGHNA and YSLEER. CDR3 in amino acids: CASSQLVGLGTDTQYF. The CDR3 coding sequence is TGCGCCAGCAGCCAGCTGGTGGGACTAGGCACAGATACGCAGTATTTT.

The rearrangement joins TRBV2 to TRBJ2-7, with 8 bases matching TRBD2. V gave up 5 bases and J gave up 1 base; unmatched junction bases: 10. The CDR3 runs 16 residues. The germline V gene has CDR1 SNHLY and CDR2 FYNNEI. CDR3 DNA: TGTGCCAGCAGTCCCCGACGGGGGGGGGCGTCCTACGAGCAGTACTTC. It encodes CASSPRRGGASYEQYF.

The CDR3 nucleotides are TGTGCCAGCAGCCCGAACCCGGCAGGGTTGGGGGAGCTGTTTTTT. Its translation is CASSPNPAGLGELFF. The V call is TRBV7-2, the J call TRBJ2-2; perhaps TRBD1 as D (5 bases). CDR1 and CDR2 from the germline V gene are SGHTA and FQGNSA. The CDR3 covers 15 residues. Trimming removed 5 bases from V and 8 bases from J, with 18 bases in between. The full variable domain, with the rest looked up from reference TRBV7-2 and TRBJ2-2, is GAGVSQSPSNKVTEKGKDVELRCDPISGHTALYWYRQSLGQGLEFLIYFQGNSAPDKSGLPSDRFSAERTGGSVSTLTIQRTQQEDSAVYLCASSPNPAGLGELFFGEGSRLTVL.

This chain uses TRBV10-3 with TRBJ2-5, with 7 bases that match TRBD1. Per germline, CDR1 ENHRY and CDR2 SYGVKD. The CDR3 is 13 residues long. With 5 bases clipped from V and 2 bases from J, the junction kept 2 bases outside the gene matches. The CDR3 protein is CAISWGQQETQYF. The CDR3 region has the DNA TGTGCCATCAGTTGGGGACAGCAAGAGACCCAGTACTTC.

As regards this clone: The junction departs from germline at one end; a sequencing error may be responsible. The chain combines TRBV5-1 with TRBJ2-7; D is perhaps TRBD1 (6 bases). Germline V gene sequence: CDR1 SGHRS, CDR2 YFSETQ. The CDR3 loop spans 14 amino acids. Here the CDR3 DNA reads TGCGCCAGCAGCTTGGACAGGGTTGGCTACAAGCAGTACTTC. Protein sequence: CASSLDRVGYKQYF. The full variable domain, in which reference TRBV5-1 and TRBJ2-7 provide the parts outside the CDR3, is KAGVTQTPRYLIKTRGQQVTLSCSPISGHRSVSWYQQTPGQGLQFLFEYFSETQRNKGNFPGRFSGRQFSNSRSEMNVSTLELGDSALYLCASSLDRVGYKQYFGPGTRLTVT.

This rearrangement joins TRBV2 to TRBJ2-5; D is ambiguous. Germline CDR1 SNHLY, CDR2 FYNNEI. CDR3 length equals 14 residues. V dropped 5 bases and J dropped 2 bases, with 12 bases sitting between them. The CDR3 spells CASSLSGFQETQYF. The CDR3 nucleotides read TGTGCCAGCAGTCTTTCGGGTTTTCAAGAGACCCAGTACTTC.

Written as DNA, the CDR3 is TGCGCCAGCAGCTTGGTGGTGGGTGGGACGGACAATGGCTACACCTTC. Its translation is CASSLVVGGTDNGYTF. The J gene is TRBJ1-2, the V gene TRBV5-1, with D tentatively TRBD1 (5 bases). V lost 0 bases, J lost 6 bases, and 18 bases lay in between. Germline V gene sequence: CDR1 SGHRS, CDR2 YFSETQ. CDR3 size: 16 residues.

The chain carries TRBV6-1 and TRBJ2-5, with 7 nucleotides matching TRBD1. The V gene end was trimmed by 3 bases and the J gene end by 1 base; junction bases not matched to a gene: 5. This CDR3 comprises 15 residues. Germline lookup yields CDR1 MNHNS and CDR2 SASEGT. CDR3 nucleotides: TGTGCCAGCAGTGACCAGGACAGGAGCCAAGAGACCCAGTACTTC. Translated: CASSDQDRSQETQYF.

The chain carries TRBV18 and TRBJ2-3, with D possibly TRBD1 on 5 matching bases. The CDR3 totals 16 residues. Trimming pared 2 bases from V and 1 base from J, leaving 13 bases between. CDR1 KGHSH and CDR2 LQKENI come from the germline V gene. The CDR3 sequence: CASSPRTFQGTDTQYF. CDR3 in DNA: TGTGCCAGCTCACCAAGGACATTTCAGGGCACAGATACGCAGTATTTT. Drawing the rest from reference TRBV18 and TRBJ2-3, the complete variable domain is NAGVMQNPRHLVRRRGQEARLRCSPMKGHSHVYWYRQLPEEGLKFMVYLQKENIIDESGMPKERFSAEFPKEGPSILRIQQVVRGDSAAYFCASSPRTFQGTDTQYFGPGTRLTVL.

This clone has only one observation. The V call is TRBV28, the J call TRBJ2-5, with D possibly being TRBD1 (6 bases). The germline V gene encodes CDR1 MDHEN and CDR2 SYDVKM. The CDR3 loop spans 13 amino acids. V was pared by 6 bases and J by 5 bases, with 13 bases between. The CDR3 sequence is CASRSGVEETQYF. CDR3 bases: TGTGCCAGCAGGTCAGGGGTGGAGGAGACCCAGTACTTC.

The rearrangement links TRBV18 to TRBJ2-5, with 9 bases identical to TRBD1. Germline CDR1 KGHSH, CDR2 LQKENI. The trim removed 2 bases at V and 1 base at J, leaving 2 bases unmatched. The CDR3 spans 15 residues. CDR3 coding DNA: TGTGCCAGCTCACCAACAGGGGGCCTCCAAGAGACCCAGTACTTC. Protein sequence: CASSPTGGLQETQYF.

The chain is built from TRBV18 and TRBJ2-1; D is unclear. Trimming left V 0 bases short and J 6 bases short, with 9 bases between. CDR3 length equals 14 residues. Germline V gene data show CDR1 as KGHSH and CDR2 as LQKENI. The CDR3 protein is CASSPPAQSNEQFF. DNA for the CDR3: TGTGCCAGCTCACCACCGGCCCAGAGCAATGAGCAGTTCTTC.